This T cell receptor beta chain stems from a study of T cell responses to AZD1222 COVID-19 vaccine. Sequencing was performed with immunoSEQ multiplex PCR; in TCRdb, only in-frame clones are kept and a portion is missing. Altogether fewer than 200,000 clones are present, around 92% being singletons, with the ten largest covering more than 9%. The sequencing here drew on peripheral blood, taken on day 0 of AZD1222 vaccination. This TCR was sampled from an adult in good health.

In DNA form, the CDR3 reads TGTGCCATCAGTGTTTCCGGGACAGGGGCGACCGGGGAGCTGTTTTTT. Translated: CAISVSGTGATGELFF. The chain uses TRBV10-3 and TRBJ2-2; the match to TRBD1 covers 10 bases. Per germline, CDR1 ENHRY and CDR2 SYGVKD. CDR3 length: 16 amino acids. V was pared by 4 bases and J by 5 bases, with 7 bases of the junction left unmatched.